A single sample gave rise to the 19 T cell receptor beta chains below, sequenced in a study of neurological immune-mediated disorders. The time point: longitudinal time-point 1 (baseline). TCRdb reprocessed the 5' RACE reads via MiXCR and lists one record per CDR3 protein. Found here are about 49,000 distinct CDR3 sequences, about 9.1% of them singletons; the top ten hold 1.5% to 2%. The sequencing input was PBMCs. The receptor set was obtained from a woman between 40 and 50 years old in good health.

In this sample, this clonotype turned up a few times. The chain carries TRBV20-1 and TRBJ1-1; D is perhaps TRBD1 (6 bases). There are 14 residues in the CDR3. V dropped 0 bases and J dropped 5 bases, with 13 bases sitting between them. The germline CDR1 and CDR2 sequences are DFQATT and SNEGSKA (reference sequence). CDR3 in amino acids: CSARDIRGTTEAFF. CDR3 nucleotides: TGCAGTGCTAGAGATATTAGGGGGACAACTGAAGCTTTCTTT.

This clonotype occurred a few times. V gene TRBV7-2 combines with J gene TRBJ2-2; D not certain. The germline V and J ends were trimmed by 4 bases and 2 bases, with 5 bases remaining between them. The germline V gene has CDR1 SGHTA and CDR2 FQGNSA. The CDR3 has 13 residues. The CDR3 protein is CASSSENTGELFF. The CDR3 bases are TGTGCCAGCAGCTCAGAAAACACCGGGGAGCTGTTTTTT.

This clonotype was recorded at least ten times. The chain recombines TRBV15 with TRBJ2-6; D possibly uses TRBD1 or TRBD2 (6 bases each). Per the germline V gene, CDR1 is LNHNV and CDR2 is YYDKDF (reference sequence). The CDR3 consists of 18 residues. Trimming took off 5 bases at V and 4 bases at J, with 21 bases between the two ends. The CDR3 is CATSVGTGASAGANVLTF. The CDR3 coding sequence is TGTGCCACCAGCGTTGGAACGGGGGCGTCGGCAGGGGCCAACGTCCTGACTTTC. Using reference TRBV15 and TRBJ2-6 for the parts outside the CDR3, the full variable domain is DAMVIQNPRYQVTQFGKPVTLSCSQTLNHNVMYWYQQKSSQAPKLLFHYYDKDFNNEADTPDNFQSRRPNTSFCFLDIRSPGLGDTAMYLCATSVGTGASAGANVLTFGAGSRLTVL.

This clonotype was counted many times. The CDR3 DNA reads TGTGCCAGCAGGCGGGACCAAACCTACAATGAGCAGTTCTTC. This gives the protein CASRRDQTYNEQFF. The V gene is TRBV7-2, the J gene TRBJ2-1, with D possibly matching TRBD2 (6 bases). The ends were cut back, 6 bases at V and 2 bases at J, with 11 bases in the middle. This CDR3 spans 14 amino acids. Germline V lookup: CDR1 SGHTA, CDR2 FQGNSA.

The chain couples TRBV9 to TRBJ2-1; TRBD1 matches at 9 bases. The CDR3 runs 15 residues. Germline CDR1 SGDLS, CDR2 YYNGEE. V was pared by 6 bases and J by 6 bases, with 10 bases of the junction left unmatched. The CDR3 protein is CASNSLGTGINEQFF. Here the CDR3 DNA reads TGTGCCAGCAACTCCCTTGGGACAGGGATCAATGAGCAGTTCTTC. The variable domain in full, completed from reference TRBV9 and TRBJ2-1, reads DSGVTQTPKHLITATGQRVTLRCSPRSGDLSVYWYQQSLDQGLQFLIQYYNGEERAKGNILERFSAQQFPDLHSELNLSSLELGDSALYFCASNSLGTGINEQFFGPGTRLTVL.

This clonotype was counted ten times or more. CDR3 nucleotide sequence: TGCAGTGCCGTCGCCCGAAGGGATGGCGAGCAGTACTTC. Residues: CSAVARRDGEQYF. V and J are TRBV20-1 and TRBJ2-7; D not resolved. V lost 6 bases to trimming and J lost 6 bases, with 18 bases between them. The germline V gene encodes CDR1 DFQATT and CDR2 SNEGSKA (reference sequence). The CDR3 is made up of 13 amino acids.

This clonotype was seen repeatedly, ten times or more. The J gene is TRBJ2-7, the V gene TRBV4-2; D call uncertain. CDR1 is LGHNA, CDR2 YNFKEQ, per germline. The CDR3 loop spans 16 amino acids. V shed 0 bases and J shed 1 base, with 13 bases lying between them. CDR3 in DNA: TGTGCCAGCAGCCAAGATGTAAGGGTTCGGTCCTACGAGCAGTACTTC. Its protein is CASSQDVRVRSYEQYF.

On this clonotype: A read error may produce the germline difference seen at one junction end. This chain connects TRBV4-3 to TRBJ1-5, with TRBD1 identical over 7 bases. Germline V gene lookup returns CDR1 LGHNA and CDR2 YSLEER. The CDR3 is 15 residues long. DNA for the CDR3: TGCGCCAGCAGCTCAGGGGGGGGGAGCAATCGGCCCCAGCATTTT. Its protein is CASSSGGGSNRPQHF.

In this sample, this clonotype turned up many times. The genes are TRBV6-5 and TRBJ1-3, with a tentative D call TRBD1 (6 bases). The CDR3 extends over 19 amino acids. From germline, CDR1 is MNHEY and CDR2 SVGAGI. V lost 0 bases and J lost 0, with 18 bases in between. For the CDR3, the DNA is TGTGCCAGCAGTTACTCGATTAACAGACTAGGGGGCTCTGGAAACACCATATATTTT. Its protein product is CASSYSINRLGGSGNTIYF.

The table lists this clonotype with many counts. The chain has TRBV7-3 and TRBJ2-3, with TRBD1 as a possible D gene (7 bases). The germline V and J ends were trimmed by 3 bases and 2 bases, with 12 bases remaining between them. This CDR3 spans 15 amino acids. CDR1 is SGHTA, CDR2 FQGTGA, per germline. CDR3 in amino acids: CASSFQGGATDTQYF. CDR3 DNA: TGTGCCAGCAGCTTTCAGGGGGGAGCCACAGATACGCAGTATTTT.

This clonotype was recorded at least ten times. The chain recombines TRBV29-1 with TRBJ1-2; D gene ambiguous. The ends were cut back, 2 bases at V and 1 base at J, with 5 bases in the middle. CDR3 size: 12 residues. Germline-derived CDR1 and CDR2 are SQVTM and ANQGSEA. CDR3 sequence reads: CSVENSNYGYTF. CDR3 nucleotides: TGCAGCGTTGAAAACAGTAACTATGGCTACACCTTC.

This clonotype was counted ten times or more. The rearrangement links TRBV6-5 to TRBJ1-2; tentative D call: TRBD1 (6 bases). This CDR3 has 13 amino acids. Per germline, CDR1 MNHEY and CDR2 SVGAGI. V was clipped by 7 bases and J by 8 bases, with 17 bases between them. DNA for the CDR3: TGTGCCAGCACCGACCCCCCAGGGGAGGGCTACACCTTC. This translates into CASTDPPGEGYTF.

The gene calls are TRBV7-2 and TRBJ1-5, with 8 bases matching TRBD1. CDR1 is SGHTA, CDR2 FQGNSA, per germline. V lost 4 bases to trimming and J lost 5 bases; unmatched junction nucleotides: 7. CDR3 size: 15 residues. CDR3 amino acids: CASSSTGADYQPQHF. The CDR3 DNA reads TGTGCCAGCAGCTCGACAGGGGCAGATTATCAGCCCCAGCATTTT.

The chain links TRBV6-5 to TRBJ2-2; 13 bases map to TRBD2. CDR1 is MNHEY and CDR2 is SVGAGI in the germline V gene. The V gene end was trimmed by 0 bases and the J gene end by 9 bases; junction bases not matched to a gene: 7. The CDR3 is made up of 17 amino acids. CDR3 bases: TGTGCCAGCAGTTACTCGATACTAGCGGGAGGGCCCTGGGAGCTGTTTTTT. This encodes CASSYSILAGGPWELFF.

This clonotype was found many times. CDR3 nucleotides: TGTGCCAGCAGCTTCGGGACCTTCGGAGAGACCCAGTACTTC. Translating it yields CASSFGTFGETQYF. The gene calls are TRBV11-3 and TRBJ2-5; D could derive from TRBD1 or TRBD2 (5 bases each). The V end was cut by 3 bases, the J end by 4 bases, with 12 bases between. The CDR3 covers 14 residues. Germline V CDR1 and CDR2: SGHNT, YENEEA.

This clonotype was detected ten times or more. V gene TRBV20-1 combines with J gene TRBJ2-7; tentatively, D is TRBD2 (6 bases). The CDR3 consists of 13 residues. Germline V gene sequence: CDR1 DFQATT, CDR2 SNEGSKA (reference sequence). V gave up 0 bases and J gave up 3 bases, with 9 bases separating them. CDR3 residues: CSARDPGGYEQYF. CDR3 DNA sequence: TGCAGTGCTAGAGATCCCGGGGGCTACGAGCAGTACTTC.

This clonotype has ten or more counts. The chain joins TRBV10-3 to TRBJ2-1; D ambiguous. CDR3 length: 14 amino acids. V dropped 6 bases and J dropped 1 base, with 10 bases sitting between them. Per the germline V gene, CDR1 is ENHRY and CDR2 is SYGVKD. CDR3 loop: CAIRDAQSYNEQFF. As DNA, the CDR3 is TGTGCCATCAGGGACGCCCAGTCCTACAATGAGCAGTTCTTC.

As DNA, the CDR3 is TGTGCCAGCAGTGAAGGTCTCGGGGGCGATGAGCAGTTCTTC. This codes for CASSEGLGGDEQFF. J is TRBJ2-1 and V is TRBV25-1; D tentatively fits TRBD1 or TRBD2 (6 bases each). V shed 2 bases and J shed 8 bases, with 13 bases lying between them. Germline V CDR1 and CDR2: MGHDK, SYGVNS. This CDR3 comprises 14 residues.

This clonotype was seen at least ten times. The chain is built from TRBV11-2 and TRBJ2-7; possible D gene TRBD2, 7 bases. CDR3 length: 14 amino acids. Trimming took off 3 bases at V and 6 bases at J, with 15 bases between the two ends. CDR1 and CDR2 from the germline V gene are SGHAT and FQNNGV. This CDR3 reads CASSLAGARAEQYF. The CDR3 DNA sequence: TGTGCCAGCAGCTTGGCGGGGGCGCGGGCCGAGCAGTACTTC.